This TCR beta chain was sequenced during a study of T-cell memory formation after mild COVID-19 (dated by TCRdb to the early 2020s). General notes on the study: Most TCR sequence clusters were specific to one of the two donors. The cohort was made up of two young adult volunteers, one female and one male, who were previously healthy. In a couple of donors, T-cell clones that expanded and contracted after mild COVID-19 were followed by sequencing TCRalpha and TCRbeta repertoires longitudinally.

Details on this clonotype: Its antigen remains unidentified. Base qualities are not recorded, but no much larger clone differs from it by a single base.

As encoded in the germline V gene, CDR1 is ENHRY while CDR2 is SYGVKD. The CDR3, cysteine through phenylalanine, is 15 amino acids long. Only the CDR3 part of the read is kept: 45 bases, read in frame from the first base. Trimming at the junction amounts to 2 bases on V and 0 bases on J, and the germline ends lie 8 bases apart. The listed sequencing device is Illumina NovaSeq 6000. cDNA libraries for TCRalpha and TCRbeta were prepared by 5'RACE using constant-segment primers, with sample barcodes and unique molecular identifiers added. RNA was extracted from every sample with Trizol reagent. Libraries were amplified in two PCR steps, with a second sample barcode and Illumina TruSeq adapters added in the second step. Sequencing of libraries was performed on an Illumina NovaSeq with 2 x 150 bp paired-end reads. Under the source paper's analysis protocol: With migec v1.2.7, reads were demultiplexed and then collapsed into UMI-guided consensus sequences. Using mixcr v2.1.11, the UMI consensuses were aligned to TRA and TRB V and J templates and assembled into clonotypes. Clonotypes were classified as expanded or contracted when called significant by both edgeR and NoisET, with noise models trained on biological replicates. edgeR calls used a false discovery rate-adjusted p below 0.01 and a log2 fold-change threshold of 1. PCA with hierarchical clustering of max-normalized trajectories of the 1000 most abundant clonotypes was used as exploratory dynamics analysis. Separately sequenced CD4+ and CD8+ repertoires were used to assign a CD4 or CD8 phenotype to each responding clone. TCRdb reworked the public reads: Q25 trimming with fastp, MiXCR clone assembly, productive beta chains retained. Each entry merges the rows of one CDR3 protein and shows their most common DNA and genes. TCRdb assigned the V and J calls; the authors' analysis was not used. The sample includes roughly 240,000 distinct CDR3 sequences, with approximately 15% observed a single time. Approximately 2.1% of the sample goes to the ten largest clones.

Ficoll-Paque density gradient centrifugation was the method used to isolate PBMCs. Here is what the overall study found, with its caveats: From day 15 to 85, contracting clones showed balanced CD4/CD8 phenotypes, whereas a second wave of clones that expanded from day 15 to 37 leaned towards CD4+. Whether the second-wave clones peaking on day 37 were SARS-CoV-2 specific was not confirmed. Some responding clones were detected in pre-infection memory, which suggested that pre-existing cross-reactive memory T cells had joined the SARS-CoV-2 response. Contracting CD4+ clones turned up mainly in the CM and EM memory subsets, whereas EMRA was where CD8+ clones were enriched. Only a couple of mild cases were covered in the study, and larger cohorts including severe cases with pre-infection samples were considered necessary.

This chain joins TRBV10-3 to TRBJ1-5; the D gene lacks a confident call. The sample taken for sequencing was PBMCs or a T cell subset sorted from them (not recorded which). The sequence derives from an adult woman who had mild COVID-19 (a few samples of this study predate the infection). The sample titles of this study are shuffled in the database, so cell type and time point are left out; the donor was told from shared clones. The sequenced DNA is TGTGCCATCAGTGAGAAGGCTACTAGCAATCAGCCCCAGCATTTT. Translated, this gives CAISEKATSNQPQHF.